This T cell receptor beta chain was obtained from a study of blood T cell repertoires in COVID-19. Study background: Collection of acute and convalescent COVID-19 samples took place in the United States, Italy and Spain. T cells, B-cell-depleted T cells, or PBMCs supplied cDNA or gDNA.

The V end was cut by 8 bases, the J end by 0 bases, with 13 bases between. CDR1 MNHNY and CDR2 SVGAGI come from the germline V gene (reference sequence). The CDR3 is made up of 14 amino acids. In the original workflow: For nucleated cells, counts were estimated from reference gene primer amplification. The method was immunoSEQ multiplex PCR; TCRdb's version includes in-frame clones alone and lacks a portion of them. The V and J calls and clone size were taken over from that table, and D and trimming were inferred from the DNA. The sample comprises roughly 300,000 clones, roughly 85% of which are singletons, and just over 7% rests with the top ten.

This sequence was found in a human donor in a cohort sampled during active COVID-19. The specimen was peripheral blood. This chain uses TRBV6-6 with TRBJ1-2; D ambiguous. The CDR3, as DNA: TGTGCCAGCTGCCAGTTTGGGCCTAACTATGGCTACACCTTC. This sequence encodes CASCQFGPNYGYTF.